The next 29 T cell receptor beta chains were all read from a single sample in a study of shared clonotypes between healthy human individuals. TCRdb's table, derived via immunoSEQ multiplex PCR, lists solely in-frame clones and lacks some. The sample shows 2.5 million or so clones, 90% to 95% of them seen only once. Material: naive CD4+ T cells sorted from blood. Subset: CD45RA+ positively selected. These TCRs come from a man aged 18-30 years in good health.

CDR3 in DNA: TGTGCCAGCAGTTTATTCCCATTTTTAACCTACGAGCAGTACTTC. Amino acid sequence: CASSLFPFLTYEQYF. This chain connects TRBV27 to TRBJ2-7; D unclear. CDR1 is MNHEY, CDR2 SMNVEV, per germline (reference sequence). With 1 base removed from V and 2 bases from J, the gap between germline ends came to 12 bases. The CDR3 sequence is 15 residues long.

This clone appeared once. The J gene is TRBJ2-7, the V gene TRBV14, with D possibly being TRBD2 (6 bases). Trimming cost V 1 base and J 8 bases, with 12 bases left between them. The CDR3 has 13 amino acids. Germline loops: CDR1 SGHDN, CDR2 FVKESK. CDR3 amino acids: CASSQAGGSKQYF. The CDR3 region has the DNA TGTGCCAGCAGCCAAGCTGGGGGGTCGAAGCAGTACTTC.

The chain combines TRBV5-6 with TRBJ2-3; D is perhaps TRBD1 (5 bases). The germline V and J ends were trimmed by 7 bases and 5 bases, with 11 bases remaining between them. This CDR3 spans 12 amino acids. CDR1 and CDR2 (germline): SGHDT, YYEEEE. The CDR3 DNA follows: TGTGCCAGCGAAAACCAGGGAGATACGCAGTATTTT. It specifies CASENQGDTQYF.

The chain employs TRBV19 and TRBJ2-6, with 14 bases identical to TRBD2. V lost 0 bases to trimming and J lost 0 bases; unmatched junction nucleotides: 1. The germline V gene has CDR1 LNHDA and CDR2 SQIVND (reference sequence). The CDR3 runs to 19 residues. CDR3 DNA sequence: TGTGCCAGTAGTATAGAGGGGACTAGCGGGGGCTCTGGGGCCAACGTCCTGACTTTC. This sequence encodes CASSIEGTSGGSGANVLTF.

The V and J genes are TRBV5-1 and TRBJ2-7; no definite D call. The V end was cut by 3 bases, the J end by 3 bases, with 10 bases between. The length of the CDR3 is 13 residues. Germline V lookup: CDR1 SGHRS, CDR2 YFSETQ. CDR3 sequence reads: CASSWTRNYEQYF. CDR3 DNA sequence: TGCGCCAGCAGCTGGACCCGGAACTACGAGCAGTACTTC.

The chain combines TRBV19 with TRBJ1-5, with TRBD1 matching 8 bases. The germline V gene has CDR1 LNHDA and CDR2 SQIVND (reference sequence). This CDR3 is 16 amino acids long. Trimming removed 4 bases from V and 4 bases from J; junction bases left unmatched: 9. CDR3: CASSNGGQATNQPQHF. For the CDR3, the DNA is TGTGCCAGTAGTAATGGGGGACAGGCGACTAATCAGCCCCAGCATTTT.

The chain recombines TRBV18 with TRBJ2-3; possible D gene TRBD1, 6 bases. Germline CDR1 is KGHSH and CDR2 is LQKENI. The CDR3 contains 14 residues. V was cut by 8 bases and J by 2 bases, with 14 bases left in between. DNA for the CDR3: TGTGCCAGCGTCCCGGGGACAAACACAGATACGCAGTATTTT. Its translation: CASVPGTNTDTQYF.

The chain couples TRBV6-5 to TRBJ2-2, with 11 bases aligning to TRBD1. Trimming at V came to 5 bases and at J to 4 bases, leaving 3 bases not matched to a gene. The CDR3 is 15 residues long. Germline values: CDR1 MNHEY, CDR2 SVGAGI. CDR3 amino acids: CASSRTGGSTGELFF. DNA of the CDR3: TGTGCCAGCAGTCGGACAGGGGGCAGCACCGGGGAGCTGTTTTTT.

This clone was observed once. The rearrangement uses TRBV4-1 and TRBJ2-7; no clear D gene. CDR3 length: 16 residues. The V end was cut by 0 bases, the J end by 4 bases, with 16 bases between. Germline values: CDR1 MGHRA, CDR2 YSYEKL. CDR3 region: CASSQDLGYAEYEQYF. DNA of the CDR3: TGCGCCAGCAGCCAAGATCTAGGGTATGCAGAATACGAGCAGTACTTC.

The CDR3 region is CATSRGLDRGEDEQYF. The CDR3 DNA follows: TGTGCCACCAGCAGGGGCTTGGACAGGGGCGAAGACGAGCAGTACTTC. The chain joins TRBV15 to TRBJ2-7; 9 nucleotides line up with TRBD1. Trimming removed 3 bases from V and 5 bases from J; junction bases left unmatched: 11. Germline CDR1 and CDR2: LNHNV and YYDKDF (reference sequence). The CDR3 covers 16 residues.

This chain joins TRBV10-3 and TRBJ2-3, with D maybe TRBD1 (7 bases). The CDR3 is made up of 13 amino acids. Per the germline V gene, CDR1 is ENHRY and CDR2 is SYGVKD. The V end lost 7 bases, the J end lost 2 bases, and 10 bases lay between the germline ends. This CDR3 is CAITGGITDTQYF. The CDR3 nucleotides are TGTGCCATCACAGGGGGGATCACAGATACGCAGTATTTT.

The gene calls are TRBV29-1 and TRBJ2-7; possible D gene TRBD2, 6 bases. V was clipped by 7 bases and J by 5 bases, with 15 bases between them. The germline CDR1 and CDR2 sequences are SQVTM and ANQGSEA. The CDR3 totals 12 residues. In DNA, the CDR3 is TGCAGCGCCGGCTCGGGGGTAAACGAGCAGTACTTC. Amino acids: CSAGSGVNEQYF.

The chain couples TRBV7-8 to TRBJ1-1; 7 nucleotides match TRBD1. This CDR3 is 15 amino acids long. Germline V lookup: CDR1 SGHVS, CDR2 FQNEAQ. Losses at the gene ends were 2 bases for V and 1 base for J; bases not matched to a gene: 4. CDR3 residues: CASSLRRDRNTEAFF. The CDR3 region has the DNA TGTGCCAGCAGCTTAAGGCGGGACAGGAACACTGAAGCTTTCTTT. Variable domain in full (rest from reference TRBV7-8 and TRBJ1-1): GAGVSQSPRYKVAKRGQDVALRCDPISGHVSLFWYQQALGQGPEFLTYFQNEAQLDKSGLPSDRFFAERPEGSVSTLKIQRTQQEDSAVYLCASSLRRDRNTEAFFGQGTRLTVV.

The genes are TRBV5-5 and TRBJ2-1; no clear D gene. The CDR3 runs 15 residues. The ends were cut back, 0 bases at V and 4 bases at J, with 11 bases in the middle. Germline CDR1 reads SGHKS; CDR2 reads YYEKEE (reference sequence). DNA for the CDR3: TGTGCCAGCAGCTTGGACGGGCACCGATACAATGAGCAGTTCTTC. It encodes CASSLDGHRYNEQFF.

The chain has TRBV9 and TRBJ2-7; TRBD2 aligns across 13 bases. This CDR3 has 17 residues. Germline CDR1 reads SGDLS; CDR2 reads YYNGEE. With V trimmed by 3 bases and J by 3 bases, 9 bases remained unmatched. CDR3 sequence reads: CASSAGAGTSGIYEQYF. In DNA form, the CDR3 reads TGTGCCAGCAGCGCCGGGGCGGGGACTAGCGGGATCTACGAGCAGTACTTC.

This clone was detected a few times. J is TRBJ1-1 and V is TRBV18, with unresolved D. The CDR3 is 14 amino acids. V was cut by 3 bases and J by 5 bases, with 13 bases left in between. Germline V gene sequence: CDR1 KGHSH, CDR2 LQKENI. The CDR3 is CASSPPLRLTEAFF. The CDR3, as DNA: TGTGCCAGCTCACCTCCATTGAGGCTTACTGAAGCTTTCTTT.

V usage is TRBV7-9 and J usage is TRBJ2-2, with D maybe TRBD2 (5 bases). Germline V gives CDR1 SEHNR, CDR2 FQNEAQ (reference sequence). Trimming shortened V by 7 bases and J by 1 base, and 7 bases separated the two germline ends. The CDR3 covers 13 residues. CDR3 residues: CASTGENTGELFF. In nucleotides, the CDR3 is TGTGCCAGCACCGGGGAGAACACCGGGGAGCTGTTTTTT.

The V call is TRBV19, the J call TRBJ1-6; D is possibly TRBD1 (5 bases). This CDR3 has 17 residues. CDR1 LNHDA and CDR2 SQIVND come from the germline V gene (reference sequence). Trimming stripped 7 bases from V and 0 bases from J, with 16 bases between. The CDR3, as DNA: TGTGCCAGTAAGGGGCGTCTCCAGAGCTCCTATAATTCACCCCTCCACTTT. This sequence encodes CASKGRLQSSYNSPLHF.

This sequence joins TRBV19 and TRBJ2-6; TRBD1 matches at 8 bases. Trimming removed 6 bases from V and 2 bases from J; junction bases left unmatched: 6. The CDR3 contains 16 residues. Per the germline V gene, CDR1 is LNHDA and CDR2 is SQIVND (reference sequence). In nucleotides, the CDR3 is TGTGCCAGTAGCGACAGGGGATCCCCTGGGGCCAACGTCCTGACTTTC. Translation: CASSDRGSPGANVLTF.

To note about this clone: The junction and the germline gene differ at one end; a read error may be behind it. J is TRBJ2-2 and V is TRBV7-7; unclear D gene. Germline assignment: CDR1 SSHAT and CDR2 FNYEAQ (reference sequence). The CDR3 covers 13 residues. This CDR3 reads CASSLAAGRELFF. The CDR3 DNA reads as TGTGCTAGCAGCTTAGCAGCTGGCCGGGAGCTGTTTTTT.

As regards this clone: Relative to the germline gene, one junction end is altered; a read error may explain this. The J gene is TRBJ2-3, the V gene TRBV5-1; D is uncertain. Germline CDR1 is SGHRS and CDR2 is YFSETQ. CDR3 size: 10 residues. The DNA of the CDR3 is TGCGCCAGCAGCTTGGCGTACGACCTTTTT. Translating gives CASSLAYDLF.

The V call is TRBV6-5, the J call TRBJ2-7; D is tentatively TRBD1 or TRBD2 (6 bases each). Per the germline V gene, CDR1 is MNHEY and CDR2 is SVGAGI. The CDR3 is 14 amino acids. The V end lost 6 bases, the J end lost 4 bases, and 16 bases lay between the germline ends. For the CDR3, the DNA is TGTGCCAGCAGCCAACCCCGGGGGCAATACGAGCAGTACTTC. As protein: CASSQPRGQYEQYF.

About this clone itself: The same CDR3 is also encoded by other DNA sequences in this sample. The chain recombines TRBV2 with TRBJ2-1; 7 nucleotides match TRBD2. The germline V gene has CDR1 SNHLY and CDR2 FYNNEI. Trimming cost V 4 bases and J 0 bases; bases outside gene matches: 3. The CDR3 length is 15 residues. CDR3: CASSGRGSSYNEQFF. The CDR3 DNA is TGTGCCAGCAGTGGGCGCGGGAGCTCCTACAATGAGCAGTTCTTC. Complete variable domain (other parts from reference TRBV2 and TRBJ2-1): EPEVTQTPSHQVTQMGQEVILRCVPISNHLYFYWYRQILGQKVEFLVSFYNNEISEKSEIFDDQFSVERPDGSNFTLKIRSTKLEDSAMYFCASSGRGSSYNEQFFGPGTRLTVL.

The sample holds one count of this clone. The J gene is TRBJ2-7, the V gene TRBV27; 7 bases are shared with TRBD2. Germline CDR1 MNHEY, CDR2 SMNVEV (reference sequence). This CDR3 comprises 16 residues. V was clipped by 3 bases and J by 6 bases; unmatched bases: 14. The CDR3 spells CASSLNWGGIAAEQYF. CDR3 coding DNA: TGTGCCAGCAGTTTGAACTGGGGAGGGATCGCGGCCGAGCAGTACTTC.

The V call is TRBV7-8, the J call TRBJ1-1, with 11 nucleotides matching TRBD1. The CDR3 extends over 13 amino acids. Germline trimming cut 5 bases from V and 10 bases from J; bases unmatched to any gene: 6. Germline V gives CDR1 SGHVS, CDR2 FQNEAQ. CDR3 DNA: TGTGCCAGCAGCCCCGGACAGGGGGCGCGAGCTTTCTTT. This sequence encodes CASSPGQGARAFF.

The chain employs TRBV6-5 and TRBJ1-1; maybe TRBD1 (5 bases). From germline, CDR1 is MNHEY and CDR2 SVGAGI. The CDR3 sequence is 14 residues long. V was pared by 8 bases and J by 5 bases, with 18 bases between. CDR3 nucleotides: TGTGCCAGCTGCGCCGGGGGAAGTGGGACTGAAGCTTTCTTT. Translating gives CASCAGGSGTEAFF.

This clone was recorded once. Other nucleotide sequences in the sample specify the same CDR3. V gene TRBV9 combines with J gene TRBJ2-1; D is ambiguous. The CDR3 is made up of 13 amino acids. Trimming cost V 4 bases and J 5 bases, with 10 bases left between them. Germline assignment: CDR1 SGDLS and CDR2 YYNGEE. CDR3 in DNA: TGTGCCAGCAGCCCCCGACAAGACAATGAGCAGTTCTTC. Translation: CASSPRQDNEQFF.

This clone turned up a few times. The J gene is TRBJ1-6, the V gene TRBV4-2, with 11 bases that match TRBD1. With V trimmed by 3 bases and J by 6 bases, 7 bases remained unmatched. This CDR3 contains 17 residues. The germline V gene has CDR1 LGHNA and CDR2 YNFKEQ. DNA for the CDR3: TGTGCCAGCAGCCAGAGGGCGGACAGGGGGCGTAATTCACCCCTCCACTTT. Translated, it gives CASSQRADRGRNSPLHF.

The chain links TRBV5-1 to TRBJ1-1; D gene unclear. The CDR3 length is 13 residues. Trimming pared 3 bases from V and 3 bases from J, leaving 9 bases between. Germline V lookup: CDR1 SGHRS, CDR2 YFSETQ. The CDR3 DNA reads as TGCGCCAGCAGCTCCGAAGAAGACACTGAAGCTTTCTTT. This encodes CASSSEEDTEAFF. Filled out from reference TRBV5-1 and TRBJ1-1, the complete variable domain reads KAGVTQTPRYLIKTRGQQVTLSCSPISGHRSVSWYQQTPGQGLQFLFEYFSETQRNKGNFPGRFSGRQFSNSRSEMNVSTLELGDSALYLCASSSEEDTEAFFGQGTRLTVV.